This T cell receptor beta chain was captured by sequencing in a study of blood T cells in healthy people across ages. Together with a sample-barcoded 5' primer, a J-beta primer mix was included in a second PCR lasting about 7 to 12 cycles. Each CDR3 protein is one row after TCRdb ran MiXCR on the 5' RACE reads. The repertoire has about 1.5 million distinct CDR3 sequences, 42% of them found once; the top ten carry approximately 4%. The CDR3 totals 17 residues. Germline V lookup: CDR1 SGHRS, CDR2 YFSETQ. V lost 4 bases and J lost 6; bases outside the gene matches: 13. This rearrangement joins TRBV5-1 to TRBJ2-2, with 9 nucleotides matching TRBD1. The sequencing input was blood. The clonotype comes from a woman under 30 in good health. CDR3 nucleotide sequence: TGCGCCAGCAGCCCCCTGGACAGGGGAGATTACGCCGGGGAGCTGTTTTTT. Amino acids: CASSPLDRGDYAGELFF.